This T cell receptor (beta chain) was sequenced during a study of neoadjuvant anti-PD-1 for oral cavity cancer. Turning to the study itself: Patients without progression received a fourth nivolumab dose around day 43, then surgical resection on days 50-56.

Stated time point: after neoadjuvant nivolumab, at surgical resection. The CDR3 length is 14 residues. Trimming left V 6 bases short and J 5 bases short, with 13 bases between. The V gene's germline CDR1 is SNHLY and CDR2 FYNNEI. TCRdb's table, derived via immunoSEQ multiplex PCR, lists solely in-frame clones and lacks some. The sample has 73,000 or so clones, approximately 81% seen once. Sequencing used PBMCs, obtained after nivolumab (anti-PD-1) treatment. The clonotype comes from a person aged 35 to 85 with oral cavity squamous cell carcinoma. This chain joins TRBV2 and TRBJ2-2; D is undetermined. The CDR3 loop reads CASRSEGWTGELFF. The CDR3 DNA follows: TGTGCCAGCAGGTCGGAAGGTTGGACCGGGGAGCTGTTTTTT.